This T cell receptor (beta chain) emerged from a study of T-cell memory formation after mild COVID-19. This CDR3 comprises 15 residues. Germline loops: CDR1 LGHNA, CDR2 YSLEER. V gave up 0 bases and J gave up 6 bases, with 12 bases separating them. TCRdb processed the 5' RACE reads anew with MiXCR; each CDR3 protein has one entry. In the table there are 560,000 or so distinct CDR3 sequences, roughly 17% of which are singletons. Sequencing used PBMCs or a T cell subset sorted from them (not recorded which). This sequence originates from an adult woman who had mild COVID-19 (a few samples of this study predate the infection). Cell type and time point are not known. The V and J genes are TRBV4-3 and TRBJ2-1; D unclear. CDR3 sequence: CASSQDWSHFNEQFF. The CDR3 region has the DNA TGCGCCAGCAGCCAAGACTGGTCGCACTTCAATGAGCAGTTCTTC.